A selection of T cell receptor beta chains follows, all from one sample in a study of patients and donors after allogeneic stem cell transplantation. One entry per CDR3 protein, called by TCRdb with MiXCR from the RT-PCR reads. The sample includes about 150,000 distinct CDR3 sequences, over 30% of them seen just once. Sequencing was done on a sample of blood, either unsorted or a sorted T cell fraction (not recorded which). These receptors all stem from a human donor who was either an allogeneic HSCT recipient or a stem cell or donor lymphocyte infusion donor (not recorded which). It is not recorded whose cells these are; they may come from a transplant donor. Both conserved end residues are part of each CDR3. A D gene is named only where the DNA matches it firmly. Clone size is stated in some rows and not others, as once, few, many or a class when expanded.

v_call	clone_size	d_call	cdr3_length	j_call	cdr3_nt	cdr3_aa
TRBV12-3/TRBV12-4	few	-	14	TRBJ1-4	TGTGCCAGCAGTCCTTCGGGAAGGTCCGAAAAACTGTTTTTT	CASSPSGRSEKLFF
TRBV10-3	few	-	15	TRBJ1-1	TGTGCCATCTCTGGGATGTCAGAGATGAACACTGAAGCTTTCTTT	CAISGMSEMNTEAFF
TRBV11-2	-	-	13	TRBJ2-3	TGTGCCAGCAGCTTAAGGGCCTATGGTACGCAGTATTTT	CASSLRAYGTQYF
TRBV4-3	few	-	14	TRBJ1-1	TGCGCCAGCAGCCAAGTTAACGCGGGCACTGAAGCTTTCTTT	CASSQVNAGTEAFF
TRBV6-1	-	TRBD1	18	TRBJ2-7	TGTGCCAGCAGTGAAGGAGCCGGACAGGGACTCTCACCCTACGAGCAGTACTTC	CASSEGAGQGLSPYEQYF
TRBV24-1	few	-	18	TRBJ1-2	TGTGCCACCAGTGATATACGGGACGTCCCCCTCTCTAACTATGGCTACACCTTC	CATSDIRDVPLSNYGYTF
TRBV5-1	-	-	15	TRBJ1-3	TGCGCCAGCAGCCTGGACATGACCTCTGGAAACACCATATATTTT	CASSLDMTSGNTIYF
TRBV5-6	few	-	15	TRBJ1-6	TGTGCCAGCAGCTTGGTCGCAGCGCCTCGTATACCCCTCCACTTT	CASSLVAAPRIPLHF
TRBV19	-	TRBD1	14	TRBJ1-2	TGTGCCAGTAGTATCCAAGGGGGCGTCTATGGCTACACCTTC	CASSIQGGVYGYTF
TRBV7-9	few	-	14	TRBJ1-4	TGTGCCAGCAGCTTCCGGGACTGGAATGAAAAACTGTTTTTT	CASSFRDWNEKLFF